The TCR beta chain described here comes from a study of blood T cell repertoires in COVID-19. In the original workflow: Reference gene primer amplification in the assay estimated nucleated cell counts. TCRdb's copy holds only in-frame clones and misses some; the assay was immunoSEQ multiplex PCR. That table gives V, J and clone size, and the DNA gave D and trimming. The sample carries about 120,000 clones, about nine tenths recorded once. Germline V gene data show CDR1 as DFQATT and CDR2 as SNEGSKA (reference sequence). This CDR3 is built from 15 residues. The V end was cut by 3 bases, the J end by 3 bases, with 18 bases between.

The chain recombines TRBV20-1 with TRBJ2-7; D gene ambiguous. This clonotype was obtained from a middle-aged man with acute or convalescent COVID-19. Specimen: peripheral blood. The CDR3: CSASRDPNFIYEQYF. Written as DNA, the CDR3 is TGCAGTGCTAGTCGCGATCCCAATTTCATCTACGAGCAGTACTTC.